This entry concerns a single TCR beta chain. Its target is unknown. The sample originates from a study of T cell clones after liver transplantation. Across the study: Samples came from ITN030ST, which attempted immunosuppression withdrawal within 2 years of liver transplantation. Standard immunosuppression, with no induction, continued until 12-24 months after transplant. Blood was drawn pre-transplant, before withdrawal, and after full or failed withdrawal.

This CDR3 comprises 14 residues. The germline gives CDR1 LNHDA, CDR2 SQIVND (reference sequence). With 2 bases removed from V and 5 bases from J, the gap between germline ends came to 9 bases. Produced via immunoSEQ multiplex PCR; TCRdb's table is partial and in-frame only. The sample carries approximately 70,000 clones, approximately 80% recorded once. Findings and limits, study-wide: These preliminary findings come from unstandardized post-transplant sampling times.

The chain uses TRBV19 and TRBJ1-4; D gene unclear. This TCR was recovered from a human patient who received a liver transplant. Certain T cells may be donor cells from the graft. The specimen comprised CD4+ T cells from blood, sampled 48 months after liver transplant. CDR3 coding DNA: TGTGCCAGTAGTATACAGAGGAAGAATGAAAAACTGTTTTTT. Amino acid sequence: CASSIQRKNEKLFF.